The 9 T cell receptor beta chains below were found in one sample sequenced in a study of technical replicates of blood from a few donors. Data came from immunoSEQ multiplex PCR; TCRdb stores just in-frame clones and leaves some out. Altogether more than 65,000 clones are present, less than 97% being singletons, with the ten largest covering 0.24%. Sequencing used T cells isolated from PBMCs. These receptors all stem from a human donor in good health.

The rearrangement uses TRBV19 and TRBJ1-2, with a tentative D call TRBD1 (5 bases). CDR3 length equals 14 residues. Per the germline V gene, CDR1 is LNHDA and CDR2 is SQIVND (reference sequence). The V and J ends lost 6 bases and 2 bases respectively, with 13 bases between them. In DNA form, the CDR3 reads TGTGCCAGTAGCCCGACAGCAACAAACTATGGCTACACCTTC. Amino acid sequence: CASSPTATNYGYTF.

Written as DNA, the CDR3 is TGTGCCAGCAGTTCCCCCCGGACAGCGAAGTATGGCTACACCTTC. Residues: CASSSPRTAKYGYTF. The chain employs TRBV27 and TRBJ1-2; the D gene is possibly TRBD1 (6 bases). V lost 4 bases, J lost 5 bases, and 17 bases lay in between. CDR3 length: 15 amino acids. Germline-derived CDR1 and CDR2 are MNHEY and SMNVEV (reference sequence).

The CDR3 spells CSVGQGNYGYTF. The CDR3 nucleotides read TGCAGCGTTGGACAGGGAAACTATGGCTACACCTTC. The chain joins TRBV29-1 to TRBJ1-2, with 7 bases that match TRBD1. J lost 2 bases, V lost 4 bases, and 1 base had no gene match. The germline gives CDR1 SQVTM, CDR2 ANQGSEA. This CDR3 spans 12 amino acids. Looking up the rest from reference TRBV29-1 and TRBJ1-2 gives the full variable domain: SAVISQKPSRDICQRGTSLTIQCQVDSQVTMMFWYRQQPGQSLTLIATANQGSEATYESGFVIDKFPISRPNLTFSTLTVSNMSPEDSSIYLCSVGQGNYGYTFGSGTRLTVV.

V is TRBV7-9 and J is TRBJ2-1; D unclear. V lost 8 bases and J lost 8, with 22 bases in between. There are 15 residues in the CDR3. Germline V gene data show CDR1 as SEHNR and CDR2 as FQNEAQ (reference sequence). CDR3 sequence (DNA): TGTGCCAGCGTTATAGTTACTAAACCACGGGATGAGCAGTTCTTC. It specifies CASVIVTKPRDEQFF.

The rearrangement uses TRBV28 and TRBJ2-7, with D possibly TRBD2 on 6 matching bases. This CDR3 has 13 residues. The germline V gene has CDR1 MDHEN and CDR2 SYDVKM. The V end lost 6 bases, the J end lost 4 bases, and 13 bases lay between the germline ends. The CDR3 spells CASRVLEGYEQYF. Written as DNA, the CDR3 is TGTGCCAGCAGGGTTCTGGAGGGGTACGAGCAGTACTTC.

This chain connects TRBV5-4 to TRBJ2-7; D is possibly TRBD1 (6 bases). CDR3 length: 14 residues. V shed 1 base and J shed 0 bases, with 8 bases lying between them. Germline lookup yields CDR1 SGHNT and CDR2 YYREEE (reference sequence). For the CDR3, the DNA is TGTGCCAGCAGCTTGCTGGACAGCTCCTACGAGCAGTACTTC. Protein: CASSLLDSSYEQYF.

The rearrangement joins TRBV2 to TRBJ1-6, with D unresolved. Per germline, CDR1 SNHLY and CDR2 FYNNEI. This CDR3 contains 18 residues. Between the trimmed V and J ends, which lost 1 base and 4 bases, there was a span of 17 bases. CDR3 loop: CASSEVGLFSEYNSPLHF. In DNA, the CDR3 is TGTGCCAGCAGTGAAGTCGGTCTTTTCAGCGAATATAATTCACCCCTCCACTTT.

This rearrangement joins TRBV11-2 to TRBJ2-1, with D perhaps TRBD1 (5 bases). CDR1 SGHAT and CDR2 FQNNGV come from the germline V gene. This CDR3 has 12 amino acids. The ends were cut back, 0 bases at V and 10 bases at J, with 7 bases in the middle. The CDR3 here is CASSLDREEQFF. CDR3 nucleotides: TGTGCCAGCAGCTTAGACAGGGAAGAGCAGTTCTTC.

V gene TRBV7-8 combines with J gene TRBJ2-7, with TRBD1 matching over 8 bases. CDR3 length: 14 amino acids. The germline V gene has CDR1 SGHVS and CDR2 FQNEAQ. The V and J ends lost 5 bases and 6 bases, in that order; junction bases with no gene match: 9. CDR3 DNA sequence: TGTGCCAGCAGCCTAAGACAGGGGATTGGCGAGCAGTACTTC. Translated: CASSLRQGIGEQYF.